Included here is one T cell receptor (beta chain) sequence, with context. The protocol was immunoSEQ multiplex PCR, while the TCRdb copy is restricted to in-frame clones and leaves out a portion. The sample shows approximately 61,000 clones, roughly nine tenths of them seen only once. The sample originates from a study of OX40 agonist ivuxolimab in advanced cancers. This clonotype originated in an adult with an advanced solid tumor such as melanoma, head and neck, liver or kidney cancer. The source was CD4+ or CD8+ T cells sorted from blood, collected in a trial of the OX40 agonist ivuxolimab.

The CDR3 sequence is CASSVADGELFF. As DNA, the CDR3 is TGTGCCAGCAGCGTAGCGGACGGGGAGCTGTTTTTT. The V call is TRBV9, the J call TRBJ2-2; the D is unclear. V was shortened by 0 bases and J by 7 bases, with 4 bases between the two germline ends. CDR1 and CDR2 from the germline V gene are SGDLS and YYNGEE. The CDR3 has 12 residues.